This T cell receptor beta chain was found in a study of T-cell reconstitution after alpha-beta-depleted transplantation in children. Whole-study results and caveats: By about two months after transplant, alpha-beta T cells reportedly arose from several hundred graft clones that had expanded. Surviving recipient T cells and thymic progenitors underlay high day-60 TCRbeta diversity in some patients. The authors attributed T-cell counts and diversity one year after transplant mostly to newly produced T cells.

The CDR3 runs to 15 residues. V lost 1 base to trimming and J lost 6 bases, with 15 bases between them. Germline lookup yields CDR1 DFQATT and CDR2 SNEGSKA (reference sequence). This clonotype was seen more than once but under ten times. Its antigen is as yet unknown. Unique molecular identifiers were incorporated during preparation of the TCRbeta library. TCRdb reprocessed the PCR reads with MiXCR, giving one entry per CDR3 protein. The table records about 310,000 distinct CDR3 sequences, approximately 23% of them present only once. Sequences were derived from PBMCs, mostly from graft donor cells, sampled 180 days after TCRalphabeta/CD19-depleted stem cell transplant. This clonotype originated in a male patient between 5 and 17 years old who had a stem cell transplant for acute lymphoblastic leukemia, so the T cells may come from the graft donor. This rearrangement joins TRBV20-1 to TRBJ2-2, with D maybe TRBD2 (5 bases). The CDR3 region is CSARGPSGVAGELFF. The CDR3 coding sequence is TGCAGTGCTAGAGGTCCCTCCGGGGTAGCCGGGGAGCTGTTTTTT.